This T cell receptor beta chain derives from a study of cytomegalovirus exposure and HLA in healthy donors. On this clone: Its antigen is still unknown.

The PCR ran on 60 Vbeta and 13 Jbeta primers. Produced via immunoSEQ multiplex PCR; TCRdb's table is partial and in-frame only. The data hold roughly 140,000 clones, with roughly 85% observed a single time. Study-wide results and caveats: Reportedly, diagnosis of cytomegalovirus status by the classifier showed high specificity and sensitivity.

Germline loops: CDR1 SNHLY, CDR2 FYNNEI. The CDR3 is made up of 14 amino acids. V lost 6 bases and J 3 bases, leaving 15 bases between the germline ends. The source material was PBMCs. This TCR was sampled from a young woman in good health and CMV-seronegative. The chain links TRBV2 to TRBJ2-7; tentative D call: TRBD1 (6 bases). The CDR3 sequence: CASRRAQGSYEQYF. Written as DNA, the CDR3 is TGTGCCAGCAGGAGGGCCCAGGGGAGCTACGAGCAGTACTTC.